This is a list of T cell receptor beta chains from one sample in a study of T cells in localized non-small cell lung cancer. Sequencing used immunoSEQ multiplex PCR; TCRdb keeps in-frame clones, though not all of them. This sample yields tens of thousands of clones, of which over 75% are seen a single time; around a sixth belongs to the top ten. Material: peripheral blood, obtained before any cancer treatment. The origin of the receptors is a male donor aged 60 or older with stage III squamous cell lung carcinoma. Both conserved end residues are part of each CDR3. Fields, in order: J gene, V gene, D gene, clone size, CDR3 DNA, CDR3 protein. The D gene is left open where the match is weak. Expanded clones get a size class; other rows say once, few or many, or leave the size out.

TRBJ1-5 TRBV6-1 NA few TGTGCCAGCAGAATGGAGCTGAGCAATCAGCCCCAGCATTTT CASRMELSNQPQHF
TRBJ2-5 TRBV7-9 NA NA TGTGCCAGCAGCTTCGGAGGGACCCGAGAGACCCAGTACTTC CASSFGGTRETQYF
TRBJ2-1 TRBV9 NA NA TGTGCCAGCAGCGCGGAGGGTGAGCAGTTCTTC CASSAEGEQFF
TRBJ1-5 TRBV6-1 NA NA TGTGCCAGCAGTGAAGACCCAGGGGCGGCGCAGCCCCAGCATTTT CASSEDPGAAQPQHF
TRBJ1-2 TRBV7-9 NA NA TGTGCCAGCAGCTTATCCGGGCAGGGGCAGGGCTATGGCTACACCTTC CASSLSGQGQGYGYTF
TRBJ1-4 TRBV11-2 NA NA TGTGCCAGCAGCGTAACGGGTGCAACTAATGAAAAACTGTTTTTT CASSVTGATNEKLFF
TRBJ2-3 TRBV6-1 NA once TGTGCCAGCAGTGAATTGGATGGGTTAGCAGATACGCAGTATTTT CASSELDGLADTQYF
TRBJ1-2 TRBV5-1 NA NA TGCGCCAGCAGCTTGGCCGACATGTACTATGGCTACACCTTC CASSLADMYYGYTF
TRBJ2-1 TRBV10-1 NA NA TGCGCCAGCAGTGAGTCCAGGGGAGTAAATGAGCAGTTCTTC CASSESRGVNEQFF
TRBJ2-1 TRBV7-2 TRBD1 NA TGTGCCAGCAGCTTCTCCGGGACAGGGGTAGGTGAGCAGTTCTTC CASSFSGTGVGEQFF
TRBJ1-5 TRBV30 NA NA TGTGCCTGGAGTCCATTTTATGGGGGCCCTCAGCCCCAGCATTTT CAWSPFYGGPQPQHF